Detailed here is one T cell receptor (beta chain). This specimen comes from a study of blood T cell repertoires in COVID-19. Study as a whole: Acute and convalescent COVID-19 samples came from the United States, Italy and Spain. Nucleic acid was either cDNA or gDNA, and it came from T cells, B-cell-depleted T cells, or PBMCs.

Data came from immunoSEQ multiplex PCR; TCRdb stores just in-frame clones and leaves some out. This repertoire shows about 250,000 clones, about 90% found once; its top ten account for around 3%. The source of this sequence is a man in his late teens or twenties with active or convalescent COVID-19. Sequencing used peripheral blood.

The CDR3 loop reads CASSLGGGHGYTF. The CDR3 nucleotides read TGTGCCAGCAGTTTAGGAGGGGGCCATGGCTACACCTTC. The V and J genes are TRBV28 and TRBJ1-2, with 7 bases fitting TRBD1. The CDR3 length is 13 residues. V dropped 2 bases and J dropped 6; count of bases not matched to a gene: 3. Germline loops: CDR1 MDHEN, CDR2 SYDVKM.